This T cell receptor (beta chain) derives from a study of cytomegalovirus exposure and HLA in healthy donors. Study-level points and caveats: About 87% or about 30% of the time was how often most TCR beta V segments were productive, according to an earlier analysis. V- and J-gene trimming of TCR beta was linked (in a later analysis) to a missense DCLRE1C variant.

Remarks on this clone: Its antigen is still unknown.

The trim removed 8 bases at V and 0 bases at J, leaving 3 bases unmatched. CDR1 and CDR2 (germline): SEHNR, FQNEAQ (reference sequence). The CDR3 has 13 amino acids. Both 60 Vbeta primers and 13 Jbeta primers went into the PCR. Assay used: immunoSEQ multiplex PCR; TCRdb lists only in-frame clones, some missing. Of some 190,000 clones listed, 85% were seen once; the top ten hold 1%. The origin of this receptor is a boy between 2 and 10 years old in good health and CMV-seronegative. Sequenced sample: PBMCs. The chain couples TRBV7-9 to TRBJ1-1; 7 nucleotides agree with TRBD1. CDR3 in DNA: TGTGCCAGCCAGGACAGGATGAACACTGAAGCTTTCTTT. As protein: CASQDRMNTEAFF.